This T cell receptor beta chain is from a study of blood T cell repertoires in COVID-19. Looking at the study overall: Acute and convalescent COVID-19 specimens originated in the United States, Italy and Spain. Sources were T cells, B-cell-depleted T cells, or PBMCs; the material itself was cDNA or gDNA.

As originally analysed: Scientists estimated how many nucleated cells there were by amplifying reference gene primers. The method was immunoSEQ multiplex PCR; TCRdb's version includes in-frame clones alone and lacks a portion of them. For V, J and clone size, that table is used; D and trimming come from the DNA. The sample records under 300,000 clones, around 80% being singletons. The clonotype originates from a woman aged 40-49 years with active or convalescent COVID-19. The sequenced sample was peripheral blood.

The DNA of the CDR3 is TGTGCCAGCAGTTTAGACGTCGGCAGGGGAAACACTGAAGCTTTCTTT. Protein product: CASSLDVGRGNTEAFF. This rearrangement joins TRBV28 to TRBJ1-1; D is possibly TRBD1 (6 bases). Germline CDR1 is MDHEN and CDR2 is SYDVKM. The CDR3 consists of 16 residues. Trimming took off 2 bases at V and 2 bases at J, with 15 bases between the two ends.